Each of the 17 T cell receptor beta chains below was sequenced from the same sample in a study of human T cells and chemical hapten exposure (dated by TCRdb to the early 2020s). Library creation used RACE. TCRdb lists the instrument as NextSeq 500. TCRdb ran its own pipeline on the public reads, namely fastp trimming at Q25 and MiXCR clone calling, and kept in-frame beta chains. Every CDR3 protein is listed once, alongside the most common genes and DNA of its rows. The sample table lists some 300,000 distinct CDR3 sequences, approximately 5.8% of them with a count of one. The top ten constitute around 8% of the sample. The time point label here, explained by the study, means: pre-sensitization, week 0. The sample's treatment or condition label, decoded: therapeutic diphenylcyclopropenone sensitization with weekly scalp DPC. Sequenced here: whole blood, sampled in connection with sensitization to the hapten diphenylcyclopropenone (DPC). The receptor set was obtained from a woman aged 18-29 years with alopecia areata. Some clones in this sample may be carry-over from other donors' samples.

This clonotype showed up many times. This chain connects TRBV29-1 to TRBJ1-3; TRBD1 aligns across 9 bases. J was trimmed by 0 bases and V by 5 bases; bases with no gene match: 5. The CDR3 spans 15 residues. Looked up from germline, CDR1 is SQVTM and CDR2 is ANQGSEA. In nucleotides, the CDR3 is TGCAGCGTTAAGACGACAGGGGGCTCTGGAAACACCATATATTTT. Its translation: CSVKTTGGSGNTIYF.

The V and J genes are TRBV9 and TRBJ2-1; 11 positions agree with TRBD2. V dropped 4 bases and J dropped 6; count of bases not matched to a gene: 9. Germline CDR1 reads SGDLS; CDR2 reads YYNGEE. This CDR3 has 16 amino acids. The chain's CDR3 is CASSLVAGGPGNEQFF. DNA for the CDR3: TGTGCCAGCAGCCTAGTAGCGGGGGGGCCCGGCAATGAGCAGTTCTTC.

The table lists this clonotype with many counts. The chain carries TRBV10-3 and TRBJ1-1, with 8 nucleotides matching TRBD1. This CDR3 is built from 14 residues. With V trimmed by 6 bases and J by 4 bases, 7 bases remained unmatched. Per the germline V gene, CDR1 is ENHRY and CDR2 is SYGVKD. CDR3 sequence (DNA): TGTGCCATCAGGCCAGGGGGCTTGGGCACTGAAGCTTTCTTT. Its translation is CAIRPGGLGTEAFF.

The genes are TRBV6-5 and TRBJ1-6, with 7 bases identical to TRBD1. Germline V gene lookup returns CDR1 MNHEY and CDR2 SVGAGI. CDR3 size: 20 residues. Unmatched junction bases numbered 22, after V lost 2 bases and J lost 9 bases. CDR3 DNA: TGTGCCAGCAGTTACGGAGACAGGGCTCCCGGCCCAGCCAGAGGTTCACCCCTCCACTTT. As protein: CASSYGDRAPGPARGSPLHF.

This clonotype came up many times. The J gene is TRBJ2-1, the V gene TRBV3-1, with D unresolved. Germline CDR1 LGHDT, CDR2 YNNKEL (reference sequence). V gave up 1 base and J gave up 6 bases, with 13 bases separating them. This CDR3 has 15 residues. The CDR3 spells CASSQGPLIFNEQFF. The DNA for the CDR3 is TGTGCCAGCAGCCAAGGGCCCCTTATCTTCAATGAGCAGTTCTTC.

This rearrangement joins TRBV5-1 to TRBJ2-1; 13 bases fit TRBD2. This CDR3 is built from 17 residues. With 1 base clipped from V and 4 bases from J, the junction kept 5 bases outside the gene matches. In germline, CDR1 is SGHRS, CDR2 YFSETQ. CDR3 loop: CASSLTSGGAMYNEQFF. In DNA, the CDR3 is TGCGCCAGCAGCTTGACTAGCGGGGGGGCCATGTACAATGAGCAGTTCTTC.

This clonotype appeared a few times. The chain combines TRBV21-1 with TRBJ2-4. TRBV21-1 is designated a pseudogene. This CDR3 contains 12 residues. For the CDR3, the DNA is TGTGCCAGCAGGAAACAGAAAAACATTCAGTACTTC. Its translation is CASRKQKNIQYF.

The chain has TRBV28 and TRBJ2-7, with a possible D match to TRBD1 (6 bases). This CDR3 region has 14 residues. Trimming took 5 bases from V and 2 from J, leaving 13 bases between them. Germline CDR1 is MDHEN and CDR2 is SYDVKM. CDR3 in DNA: TGTGCCAGCAGTCCCCGGGACAACCCCTACGAGCAGTACTTC. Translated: CASSPRDNPYEQYF.

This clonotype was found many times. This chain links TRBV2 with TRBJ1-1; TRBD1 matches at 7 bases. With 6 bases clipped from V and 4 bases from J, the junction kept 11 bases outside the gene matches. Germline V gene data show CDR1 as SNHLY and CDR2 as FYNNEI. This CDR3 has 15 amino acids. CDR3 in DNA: TGTGCCAGCAGATTCTATACAGGGGAGGGCACTGAAGCTTTCTTT. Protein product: CASRFYTGEGTEAFF. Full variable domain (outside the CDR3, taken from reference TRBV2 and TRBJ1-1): EPEVTQTPSHQVTQMGQEVILRCVPISNHLYFYWYRQILGQKVEFLVSFYNNEISEKSEIFDDQFSVERPDGSNFTLKIRSTKLEDSAMYFCASRFYTGEGTEAFFGQGTRLTVV.

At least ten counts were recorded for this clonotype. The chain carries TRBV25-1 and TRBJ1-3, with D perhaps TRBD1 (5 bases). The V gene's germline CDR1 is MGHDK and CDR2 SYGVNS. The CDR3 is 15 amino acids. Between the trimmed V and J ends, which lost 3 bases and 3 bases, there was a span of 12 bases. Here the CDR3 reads CASSDWGYSGNTIYF. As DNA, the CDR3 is TGTGCCAGCAGTGATTGGGGGTACAGTGGAAACACCATATATTTT.

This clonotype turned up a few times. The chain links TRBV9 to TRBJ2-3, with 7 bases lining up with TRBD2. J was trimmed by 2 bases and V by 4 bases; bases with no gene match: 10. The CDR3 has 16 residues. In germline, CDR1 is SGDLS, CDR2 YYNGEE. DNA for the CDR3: TGTGCCAGCAGCCCGAGGAAGCGGGGCCCCACAGATACGCAGTATTTT. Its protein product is CASSPRKRGPTDTQYF. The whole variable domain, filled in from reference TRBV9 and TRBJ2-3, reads DSGVTQTPKHLITATGQRVTLRCSPRSGDLSVYWYQQSLDQGLQFLIQYYNGEERAKGNILERFSAQQFPDLHSELNLSSLELGDSALYFCASSPRKRGPTDTQYFGPGTRLTVL.

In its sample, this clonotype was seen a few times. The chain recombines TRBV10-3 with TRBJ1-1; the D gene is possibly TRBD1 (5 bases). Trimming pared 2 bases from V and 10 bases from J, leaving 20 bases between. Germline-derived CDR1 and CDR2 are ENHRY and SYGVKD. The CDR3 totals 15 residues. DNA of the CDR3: TGTGCCATCAGTGAGACCGCCGGGGGTCCGGGCGGAGCTTTCTTT. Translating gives CAISETAGGPGGAFF.

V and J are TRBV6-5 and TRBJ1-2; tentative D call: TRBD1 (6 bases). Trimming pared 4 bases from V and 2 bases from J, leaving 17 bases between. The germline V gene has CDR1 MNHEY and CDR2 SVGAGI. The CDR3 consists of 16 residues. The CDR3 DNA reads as TGTGCCAGCAGTTTTTTCCGTGGGGGGCGAAACTATGGCTACACCTTC. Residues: CASSFFRGGRNYGYTF.

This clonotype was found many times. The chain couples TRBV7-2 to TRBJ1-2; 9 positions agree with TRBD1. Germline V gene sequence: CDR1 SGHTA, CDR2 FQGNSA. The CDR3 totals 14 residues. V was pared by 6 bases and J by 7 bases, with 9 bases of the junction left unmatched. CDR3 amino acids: CASRPKQGAGGYTF. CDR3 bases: TGTGCCAGCAGGCCTAAACAGGGGGCGGGTGGCTACACCTTC.

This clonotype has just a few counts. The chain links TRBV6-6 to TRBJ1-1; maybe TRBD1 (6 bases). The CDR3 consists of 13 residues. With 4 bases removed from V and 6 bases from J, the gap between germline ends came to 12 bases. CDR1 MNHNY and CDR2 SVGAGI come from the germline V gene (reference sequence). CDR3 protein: CASSWSQGAEAFF. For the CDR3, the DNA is TGTGCCAGCAGTTGGTCACAGGGAGCTGAAGCTTTCTTT.

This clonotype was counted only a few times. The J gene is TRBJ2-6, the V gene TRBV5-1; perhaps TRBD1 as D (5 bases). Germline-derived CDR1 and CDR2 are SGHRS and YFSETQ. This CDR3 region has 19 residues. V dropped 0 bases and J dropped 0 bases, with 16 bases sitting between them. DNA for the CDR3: TGCGCCAGCAGCTTGGCATACCAGGGAACCCTCTCTGGGGCCAACGTCCTGACTTTC. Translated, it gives CASSLAYQGTLSGANVLTF.

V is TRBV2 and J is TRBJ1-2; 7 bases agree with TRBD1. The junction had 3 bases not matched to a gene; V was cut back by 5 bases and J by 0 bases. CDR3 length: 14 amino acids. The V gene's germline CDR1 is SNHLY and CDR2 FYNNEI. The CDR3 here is CASSFGTANYGYTF. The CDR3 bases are TGTGCCAGCAGTTTCGGGACAGCTAACTATGGCTACACCTTC.